This T cell receptor beta chain was sequenced during a study of T cells in Graves' hyperthyroidism and ophthalmopathy. J gave up 7 bases and V 0 bases, and 7 bases lay outside the gene matches. The CDR3 runs 15 residues. From germline, CDR1 is SGHKS and CDR2 YYEKEE (reference sequence). About this clonotype itself: A much larger clone differs by one base, so this may be a read error.

Researchers amplified the TCR beta CDR3 regions from RNA transcripts. HTBI primers were used for first-round RT-PCR of the TCR CDR3. TCRdb processed the multiplex PCR reads anew with MiXCR; each CDR3 protein has one entry. The data hold about 720,000 distinct CDR3 sequences, with around 15% observed a single time. The receptor was derived from a man aged 18 to 29 with Graves' hyperthyroidism. The gene calls are TRBV5-5 and TRBJ1-5, with 7 bases that match TRBD1. Material for sequencing was blood. CDR3 in DNA: TGTGCCAGCAGCTTGGAGGGGGCGGGTGAACAGCCCCAGCATTTT. Amino acid sequence: CASSLEGAGEQPQHF.